This is a list of T cell receptor beta chains from one sample in a study of blood T cells in healthy people across ages. In TCRdb, the 5' RACE reads were re-called with MiXCR into one record per CDR3 protein. Here the sample spans 1.5 million or so distinct CDR3 sequences, around two fifths being singletons. Input material: blood. All receptors derive from a woman younger than 30 in good health. CDR3s include the opening cysteine and the closing phenylalanine or tryptophan. The D gene is left open where the match is weak. Rows may omit the clone size; those that give it use once, few, many or a size class.

j_call,clone_size,v_call,d_call,cdr3_nt,cdr3_aa
TRBJ2-7,.,TRBV27,TRBD2,TGTGCCAGCAGTTTAGTGGGGACTAGCGGGGGCTACGAGCAGTACTTC,CASSLVGTSGGYEQYF
TRBJ2-5,few,TRBV6-1,TRBD2,TGTGCCAGCAGGGCACTAGCGGGCAATGAGCAGTACTTC,CASRALAGNEQYF
TRBJ1-5,.,TRBV12-3/TRBV12-4,.,TGTGCCAGCACTCTATCACAGGGAAATCAGCCCCAGCATTTT,CASTLSQGNQPQHF
TRBJ2-4,.,TRBV6-5,TRBD2,TGTGCCAGCAGTTCCTGGACTAGCGGGGGCCTTCCCCCGTGGGAGCAGTACTTC,CASSSWTSGGLPPWEQYF
TRBJ1-2,.,TRBV27,.,TGTGCCAGCAGCACTGTACAGAGTGATGGCTACACCTTC,CASSTVQSDGYTF
TRBJ2-3,.,TRBV7-2,.,TGTGCCAGCAGCTTAGTAGGGGGGAGCAGGGTCACAGATACGCAGTATTTT,CASSLVGGSRVTDTQYF
TRBJ2-7,few,TRBV14,.,TGTGCCAGCAGCCAAGTTTGGGCAGGGGCGGGCGAGCAGTACTTC,CASSQVWAGAGEQYF
TRBJ2-2,.,TRBV4-1,TRBD2,TGCGCCAGCAGCCAAGAACGACTAGCGGGGACCACCGGGGAGCTGTTTTTT,CASSQERLAGTTGELFF
TRBJ2-1,.,TRBV10-3,.,TGTGCCATCAGCCCCGGGGGTTCCTACAATGAGCAGTTCTTC,CAISPGGSYNEQFF
TRBJ2-4,once,TRBV5-1,.,TGCGCCAGCAGCTTGGCCGGGACAGCGGGGGCCAAAAACATTCAGTACTTC,CASSLAGTAGAKNIQYF
TRBJ2-7,.,TRBV21-1,.,TGTGCCAGCAGCAAAGCTGGCAGGGGGGAAGTCGAGCAGTACTTC,CASSKAGRGEVEQYF
TRBJ2-1,few,TRBV4-1,TRBD2,TGCGCCAGCAGCCCGGGAGGCACTAGTGCCTCCTACAATGAGCAGTTCTTC,CASSPGGTSASYNEQFF
TRBJ2-1,.,TRBV20-1,.,TGCAGTGCTCATGCGGGGTTTTACAATGAGCAGTTCTTC,CSAHAGFYNEQFF
TRBJ2-5,.,TRBV11-1,TRBD2,TGTGCCAGCAGCTCCTCGGGGGGACTAGATAAAGAGACCCAGTACTTC,CASSSSGGLDKETQYF
TRBJ2-6,few,TRBV29-1,.,TGCAGCGTTGATGCTGGGGCCAACGTCCTGACTTTC,CSVDAGANVLTF
TRBJ2-5,.,TRBV25-1,.,TGTGCCAGCAGTGATCAGGGACTGGGGACCCAGTACTTC,CASSDQGLGTQYF
TRBJ2-5,few,TRBV7-2,.,TGTGCCAGCAGCTTACCCAACGGACAGGGAGGGCAGTACTTC,CASSLPNGQGGQYF
TRBJ2-5,.,TRBV20-1,.,TGCAGGGCACGAACGGAGACCCAGTACTTC,CRARTETQYF
TRBJ2-7,.,TRBV12-3/TRBV12-4,TRBD2,TGTGCCAGCAGCAAAAGCGGGACCCACTACGAGCAGTACTTC,CASSKSGTHYEQYF
TRBJ2-1,.,TRBV6-5,TRBD2,TGTGCCAGCAGTTACTCGACTAGCGGGGGGAACAATGAGCAGTTCTTC,CASSYSTSGGNNEQFF
TRBJ2-7,.,TRBV5-1,.,TGCGCCAGCAGCTTGGTAACAGGTCCAGAGCAGTACTTC,CASSLVTGPEQYF
TRBJ2-1,.,TRBV4-3,.,TGCGCCAGCAGCCAAGAAGGGAGCGGTTCCTACAAGGAGCAGTTCTTC,CASSQEGSGSYKEQFF
TRBJ2-7,few,TRBV25-1,.,TGTGCCAGCTCACAACCGGGGGACTCCTACGAGCAGTACTTC,CASSQPGDSYEQYF
TRBJ1-2,.,TRBV20-1,.,TGTTCCCAGGGGTACAACTATGGCTACACCTTC,CSQGYNYGYTF
TRBJ2-6,few,TRBV7-3,.,TGTGCCAGCAGCTTAATCGGGGGGCTCTCTGGGGCCAACGTCCTGACTTTC,CASSLIGGLSGANVLTF
TRBJ2-7,.,TRBV11-2,.,TGTGCCAGCAGCCCCGTAGGGACTCCTTTAGGCTACGAGCAGTACTTC,CASSPVGTPLGYEQYF
TRBJ1-1,.,TRBV11-2,TRBD1,TGTGCCAGCAGCTTAGTGACAGGGTACACTGAAGCTTTCTTT,CASSLVTGYTEAFF
TRBJ1-1,few,TRBV6-1,.,TGTGCCAGCAGTGAAAATCGGGGACGGTTGAACACTGAAGCTTTCTTT,CASSENRGRLNTEAFF
TRBJ2-5,few,TRBV4-2,TRBD1,TGTGCCAGCAGCCAAGATAGTACAGGGGGCGGAGAGACCCAGTACTTC,CASSQDSTGGGETQYF
TRBJ2-7,many,TRBV24-1,.,TGTGCCACCAGTGATTCGGACAGTCCAATCTACAATGAGCAGTACTTC,CATSDSDSPIYNEQYF
TRBJ2-7,few,TRBV5-1,TRBD2,TGCGCCAGCAGCCCGGGACTAGCGGGGGTAACCTACGAGCAGTACTTC,CASSPGLAGVTYEQYF
TRBJ2-7,.,TRBV30,TRBD1,TGTGCCTGGAGTTCACAGGGGGCCTACGAGCAGTACTTC,CAWSSQGAYEQYF
TRBJ2-7,few,TRBV9,TRBD2,TGTGCCAGCAGCGTAGTCCCTAGCGGGGGGATATACGAGCAGTACTTC,CASSVVPSGGIYEQYF
TRBJ2-2,few,TRBV29-1,.,TGCAGCGCGGCGGGACCGAACACCGGGGAGCTGTTTTTT,CSAAGPNTGELFF
TRBJ1-3,.,TRBV28,.,TGTGCCAGCAGTTTAACAGGAGTATCTGGAAACACCATATATTTT,CASSLTGVSGNTIYF
TRBJ2-5,.,TRBV6-4,TRBD2,TGTGCCAGCAGTGGATCTAGCGGGGGGGTCAATGAGCAGTACTTC,CASSGSSGGVNEQYF
TRBJ1-2,.,TRBV6-1,.,TGTGCCAGCAGTGACGTAGGGAATGGCTACACCTTC,CASSDVGNGYTF
TRBJ2-3,few,TRBV2,.,TGTGCCAGCAGTAATACGGGGGATAGGTTAGATACGCAGTATTTT,CASSNTGDRLDTQYF
TRBJ1-1,.,TRBV6-2/TRBV6-3,.,TGTGCCAGCAGCAACGCAAGGGTTGAAGCTTTCTTT,CASSNARVEAFF
TRBJ1-4,.,TRBV12-3/TRBV12-4,TRBD1,TGTGCCACCCAAAAGGGACAGGGGTGGCTAACTAATGAAAAACTGTTTTTT,CATQKGQGWLTNEKLFF
TRBJ2-7,few,TRBV12-3/TRBV12-4,TRBD1,TGTGCCAGCACCTTGGGACAGGGGGCCTACGAGCAGTACTTC,CASTLGQGAYEQYF
TRBJ2-7,.,TRBV15,.,TGTGCCACCAGCAGTCAACTGTCAACAAAACTCAGCGCCTACGAGCAGTACTTC,CATSSQLSTKLSAYEQYF
TRBJ2-5,few,TRBV5-1,TRBD2,TGCGCCAGCAGCCTTCCTCCGACTAGCGGGGGCGCCCCCCAAGAGACCCAGTACTTC,CASSLPPTSGGAPQETQYF
TRBJ2-7,.,TRBV7-2,.,TGTGCCAGCAGCTTAAGGGCAAGCGAGCACTACAATGAGCAGTACTTC,CASSLRASEHYNEQYF
TRBJ1-3,.,TRBV7-9,.,TGTGCCAGCAGCTTTCAGGGATCTGGAAACACCATATATTTT,CASSFQGSGNTIYF
TRBJ2-3,many,TRBV20-1,TRBD2,TGCAGTGCCCCCGAGCCACTAGCGGGGGCAGATACGCAGTATTTT,CSAPEPLAGADTQYF
TRBJ1-2,.,TRBV15,.,TGTGCCACCAGCAGAGATGTGAGCGGCGGCTACACCTTC,CATSRDVSGGYTF
TRBJ2-1,.,TRBV6-1,.,TGTGCCAGCAGGGGTCCCGAGGGAGGAGTGGGTGAGCAGTTCTTC,CASRGPEGGVGEQFF
TRBJ2-3,.,TRBV5-6,.,TGTGCCAGCAGCTTAGCCCGAGGCCTCGTATTCACAGATACGCAGTATTTT,CASSLARGLVFTDTQYF
TRBJ2-3,.,TRBV12-3/TRBV12-4,TRBD1,TGTGCCAGCACTCCCCGGGACAGAGGGCCAGATACGCAGTATTTT,CASTPRDRGPDTQYF
TRBJ2-5,.,TRBV7-9,.,TGTGCCAGCAGCCCCGAAGGCGGGCCCCAAGAGACCCAGTACTTC,CASSPEGGPQETQYF
TRBJ2-7,few,TRBV12-3/TRBV12-4,.,TGTGCCAGCAGTTCCCCGGAACACTACGAGCAGTACTTC,CASSSPEHYEQYF
TRBJ1-2,.,TRBV6-2/TRBV6-3,.,TGTGCCAGCAGCCGAACCGGGACACCGATTGATGGCTATGGCTACACCTTC,CASSRTGTPIDGYGYTF
TRBJ2-3,few,TRBV12-3/TRBV12-4,.,TGTGCCAGCAGTACCGGGACTACGCAGTATTTT,CASSTGTTQYF
TRBJ2-1,.,TRBV3-1,TRBD2,TGTGCCAGCAGCCAAGTATCCCTAGCGGGTGATGGGCAGTTCTTC,CASSQVSLAGDGQFF
TRBJ2-1,few,TRBV20-1,TRBD2,TGCAGTGCCCCCGGGACTAGCGGGGGGTACGGCAATGAGCAGTTCTTC,CSAPGTSGGYGNEQFF
TRBJ2-5,.,TRBV5-1,TRBD2,TGCGCCAGCAGCCAAGGACTAGCGGCCAATCTGCAGTACTTC,CASSQGLAANLQYF
TRBJ1-3,few,TRBV12-3/TRBV12-4,.,TGTGCCAGCAGCGGGACTGGAAACACCATATATTTT,CASSGTGNTIYF
TRBJ2-3,few,TRBV5-1,TRBD1,TGCGCCAGCAGCAACACAGGGGAGAGGACAGATACGCAGTATTTT,CASSNTGERTDTQYF